This T cell receptor (beta chain) was profiled in a study of blood T cell repertoires in COVID-19. Generated by immunoSEQ multiplex PCR, the TCRdb table keeps only in-frame clones and is missing some. The sample includes roughly 120,000 clones, more than 75% of them seen just once. The source of this sequence is a woman aged 40 to 49 with acute or convalescent COVID-19. Sequences were obtained from peripheral blood.

CDR3 loop: CASSPDLGTYGGYTF. CDR3 DNA sequence: TGCGCCAGCAGCCCCGATCTCGGGACTTATGGAGGCTACACCTTC. This chain links TRBV5-1 with TRBJ1-2; the D gene is possibly TRBD1 (5 bases). The CDR3 runs 15 residues. V lost 4 bases and J 8 bases, leaving 21 bases between the germline ends. Germline CDR1 and CDR2: SGHRS and YFSETQ.